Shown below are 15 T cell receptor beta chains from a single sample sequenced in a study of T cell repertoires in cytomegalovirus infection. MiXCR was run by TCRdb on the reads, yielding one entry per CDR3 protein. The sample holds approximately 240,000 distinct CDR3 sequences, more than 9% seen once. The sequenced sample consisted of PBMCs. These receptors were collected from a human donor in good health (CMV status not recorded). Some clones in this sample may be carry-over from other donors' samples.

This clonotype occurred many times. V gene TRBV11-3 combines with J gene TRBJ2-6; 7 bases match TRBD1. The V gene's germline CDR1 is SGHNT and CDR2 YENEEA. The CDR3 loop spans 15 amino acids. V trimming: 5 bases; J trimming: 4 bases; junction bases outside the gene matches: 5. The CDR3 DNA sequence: TGTGCCAGCAGCCTCGACAGGGCCGGGGCCAACGTCCTGACTTTC. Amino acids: CASSLDRAGANVLTF.

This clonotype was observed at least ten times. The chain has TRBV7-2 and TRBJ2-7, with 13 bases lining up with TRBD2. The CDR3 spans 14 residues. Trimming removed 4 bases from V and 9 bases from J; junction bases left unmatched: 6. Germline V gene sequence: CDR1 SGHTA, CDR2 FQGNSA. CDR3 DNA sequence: TGTGCCAGCAGCTCTACTAGCGGGGGGGCTCGGCAGTACTTC. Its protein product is CASSSTSGGARQYF.

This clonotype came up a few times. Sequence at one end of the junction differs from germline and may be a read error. CDR3: CASRLGAGERSGANVLTF. The CDR3 DNA is TGTGCCAGCAGATTGGGGGCAGGGGAAAGGTCTGGGGCCAACGTCCTGACTTTC. This chain links TRBV5-4 with TRBJ2-6; the D gene is possibly TRBD1 (6 bases). The CDR3 covers 18 residues. CDR1 is SGHNT, CDR2 YYREEE, per germline (reference sequence).

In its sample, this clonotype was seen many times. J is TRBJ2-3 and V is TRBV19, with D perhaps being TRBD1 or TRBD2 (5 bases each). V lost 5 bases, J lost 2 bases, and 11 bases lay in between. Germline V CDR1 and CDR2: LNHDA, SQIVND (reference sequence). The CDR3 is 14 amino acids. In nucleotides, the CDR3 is TGTGCCAGTAGTTCCACCGGGGCCACAGATACGCAGTATTTT. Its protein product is CASSSTGATDTQYF.

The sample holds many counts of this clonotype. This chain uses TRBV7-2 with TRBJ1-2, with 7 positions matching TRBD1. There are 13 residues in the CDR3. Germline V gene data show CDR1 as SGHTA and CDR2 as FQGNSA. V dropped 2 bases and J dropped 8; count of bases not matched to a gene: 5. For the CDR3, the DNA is TGTGCCAGCAGCTTACACGGACAGGCCGGCTACACCTTC. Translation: CASSLHGQAGYTF. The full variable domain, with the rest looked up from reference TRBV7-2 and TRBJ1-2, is GAGVSQSPSNKVTEKGKDVELRCDPISGHTALYWYRQSLGQGLEFLIYFQGNSAPDKSGLPSDRFSAERTGGSVSTLTIQRTQQEDSAVYLCASSLHGQAGYTFGSGTRLTVV.

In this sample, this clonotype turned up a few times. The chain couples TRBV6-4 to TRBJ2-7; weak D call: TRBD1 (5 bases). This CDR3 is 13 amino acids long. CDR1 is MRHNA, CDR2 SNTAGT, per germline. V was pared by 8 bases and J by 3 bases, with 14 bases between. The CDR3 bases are TGTGCCAGCCTAAGCCCTAGGGGCTACGAGCAGTACTTC. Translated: CASLSPRGYEQYF.

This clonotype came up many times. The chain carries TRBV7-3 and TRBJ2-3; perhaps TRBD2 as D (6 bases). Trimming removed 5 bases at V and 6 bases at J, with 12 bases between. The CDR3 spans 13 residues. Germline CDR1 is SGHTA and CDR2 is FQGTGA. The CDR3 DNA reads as TGTGCCAGCAGCCGGGACTTTTCGGATACGCAGTATTTT. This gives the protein CASSRDFSDTQYF.

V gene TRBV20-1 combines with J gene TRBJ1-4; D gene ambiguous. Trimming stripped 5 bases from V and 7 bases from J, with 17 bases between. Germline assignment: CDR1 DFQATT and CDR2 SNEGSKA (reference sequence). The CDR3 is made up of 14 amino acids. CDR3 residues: CSASRRERSEKLFF. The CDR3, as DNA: TGCAGTGCTTCAAGGCGGGAGAGGAGTGAAAAACTGTTTTTT.

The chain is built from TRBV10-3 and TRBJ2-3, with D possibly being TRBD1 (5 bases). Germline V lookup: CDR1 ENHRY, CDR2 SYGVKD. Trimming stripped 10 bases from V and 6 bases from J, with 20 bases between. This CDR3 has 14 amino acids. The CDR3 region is CATSPGPRQDTQYF. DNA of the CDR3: TGTGCCACCTCACCGGGTCCCCGACAGGATACGCAGTATTTT.

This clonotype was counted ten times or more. In nucleotides, the CDR3 is TGTGCCAGCAGCTTAGTAGGACGAGGGGAGACCCAGTACTTC. As protein: CASSLVGRGETQYF. The V call is TRBV7-2, the J call TRBJ2-5; D may be TRBD2 (5 bases). Germline V gene lookup returns CDR1 SGHTA and CDR2 FQGNSA. V was trimmed by 1 base and J by 5 bases, leaving 11 bases between them. The length of the CDR3 is 14 residues.

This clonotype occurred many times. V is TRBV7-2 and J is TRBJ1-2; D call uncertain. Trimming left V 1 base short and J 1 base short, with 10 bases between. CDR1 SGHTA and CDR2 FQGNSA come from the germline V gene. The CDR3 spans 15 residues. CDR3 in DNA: TGTGCCAGCAGCTTAGGTTCTACGGTTAACTATGGCTACACCTTC. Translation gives CASSLGSTVNYGYTF.

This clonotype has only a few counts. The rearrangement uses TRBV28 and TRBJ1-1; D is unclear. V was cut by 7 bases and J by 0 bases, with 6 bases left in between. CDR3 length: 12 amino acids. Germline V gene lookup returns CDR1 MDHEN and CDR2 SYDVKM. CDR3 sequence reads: CASIAVNTEAFF. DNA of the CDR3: TGTGCCAGCATAGCCGTGAACACTGAAGCTTTCTTT.

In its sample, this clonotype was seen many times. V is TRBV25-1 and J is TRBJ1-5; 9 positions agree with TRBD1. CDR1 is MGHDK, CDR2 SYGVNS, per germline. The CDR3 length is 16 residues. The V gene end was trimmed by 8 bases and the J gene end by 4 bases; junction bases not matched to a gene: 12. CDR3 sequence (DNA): TGTGCCAGCGCGCCTTTGGACGGGACAGGGAATCAGCCCCAGCATTTT. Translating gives CASAPLDGTGNQPQHF.

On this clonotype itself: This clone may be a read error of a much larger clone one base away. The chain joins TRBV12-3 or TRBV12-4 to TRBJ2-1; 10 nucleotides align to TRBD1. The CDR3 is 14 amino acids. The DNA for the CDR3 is TGTGCCAGCAGTCCGGGACAGGGGTTGAATGCGCAGTTCTTC. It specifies CASSPGQGLNAQFF.

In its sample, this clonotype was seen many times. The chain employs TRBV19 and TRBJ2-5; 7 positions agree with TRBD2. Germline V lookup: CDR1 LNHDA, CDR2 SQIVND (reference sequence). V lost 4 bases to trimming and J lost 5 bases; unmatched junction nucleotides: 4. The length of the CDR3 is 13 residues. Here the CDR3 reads CASSNLRGETQYF. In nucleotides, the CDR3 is TGTGCCAGTAGTAATTTGCGGGGGGAGACCCAGTACTTC.